The clone carrying this TCR beta chain was counted between two and nine times. Peripheral blood CD8+ and CD4+ T cells were profiled by TCR beta sequencing. It was treatment-naive patients with stable or active relapsing-remitting disease who made up the multiple sclerosis controls. The TEMRA cells underwent FACS enrichment, while the CD8+ and CD4+ T cells underwent negative isolation. The CDR3 sequence is 14 residues long. Germline CDR1 SGHVS, CDR2 FQNEAQ. V was cut by 0 bases and J by 4 bases, with 7 bases left in between. The data belong to a study of CD8 T cells in Susac syndrome. When the RNA was reverse transcribed, random hexamers were used with an input of roughly 0.5 to 1 ug. The TCR beta CDR3 was amplified by immunoSEQ multiplex PCR across 54 Vbeta, 13 Jbeta. TCRdb re-called the immunoSEQ multiplex PCR reads with MiXCR, one entry per CDR3 protein. The data show 200,000 to 250,000 distinct CDR3 sequences, 95% seen once.

The genes are TRBV7-8 and TRBJ1-5; D unclear. The specimen sequenced was CD4+ T cells from PBMCs. The origin of this receptor is a human donor with multiple sclerosis. The CDR3 DNA reads as TGTGCCAGCAGCTTAGCGGGAGGGAATCAGCCCCAGCATTTT. Translating it yields CASSLAGGNQPQHF.